The 8 T cell receptor beta chains below all came from one sample that was sequenced in a study of cytomegalovirus exposure and HLA in healthy donors. Primers: 60 Vbeta forward and 13 Jbeta reverse. Assay used: immunoSEQ multiplex PCR; TCRdb lists only in-frame clones, some missing. The sample gives approximately 150,000 clones, about four fifths of which show up once; 4.5% to 5.5% is in the top ten. The sample comprised PBMCs. The receptor source for this set is a girl between 5 and 17 years old in good health and CMV-seropositive.

In this sample, this clone turned up once. This sequence joins TRBV5-1 and TRBJ2-2, with TRBD1 as a possible D gene (5 bases). The CDR3 spans 16 residues. Trimming pared 3 bases from V and 3 bases from J, leaving 15 bases between. Per germline, CDR1 SGHRS and CDR2 YFSETQ. The CDR3 DNA reads TGCGCCAGCAGCTGGGAAGGGCAGGGTTACACCGGGGAGCTGTTTTTT. Translated: CASSWEGQGYTGELFF. The full variable domain, in which reference TRBV5-1 and TRBJ2-2 provide the parts outside the CDR3, is KAGVTQTPRYLIKTRGQQVTLSCSPISGHRSVSWYQQTPGQGLQFLFEYFSETQRNKGNFPGRFSGRQFSNSRSEMNVSTLELGDSALYLCASSWEGQGYTGELFFGEGSRLTVL.

V and J are TRBV5-6 and TRBJ2-2; 10 nucleotides match TRBD1. V lost 4 bases to trimming and J lost 4 bases; unmatched junction nucleotides: 4. This CDR3 has 15 residues. The V gene's germline CDR1 is SGHDT and CDR2 YYEEEE. CDR3 protein: CASSLGTGATGELFF. The DNA for the CDR3 is TGTGCCAGCAGCCTCGGGACAGGGGCCACCGGGGAGCTGTTTTTT.

The gene calls are TRBV2 and TRBJ2-7; 8 bases are shared with TRBD1. With 6 bases clipped from V and 2 bases from J, the junction kept 15 bases outside the gene matches. Germline loops: CDR1 SNHLY, CDR2 FYNNEI. CDR3 length equals 17 residues. CDR3 in amino acids: CASSPEAGGAKPYEQYF. For the CDR3, the DNA is TGTGCCAGCAGCCCCGAGGCAGGGGGCGCAAAACCCTACGAGCAGTACTTC. Combining the CDR3 with reference TRBV2 and TRBJ2-7 gives the whole variable domain EPEVTQTPSHQVTQMGQEVILRCVPISNHLYFYWYRQILGQKVEFLVSFYNNEISEKSEIFDDQFSVERPDGSNFTLKIRSTKLEDSAMYFCASSPEAGGAKPYEQYFGPGTRLTVT.

This sequence joins TRBV9 and TRBJ1-1; D not resolved. The germline V gene has CDR1 SGDLS and CDR2 YYNGEE. The length of the CDR3 is 16 residues. V lost 1 base and J 6 bases, leaving 19 bases between the germline ends. CDR3 in DNA: TGTGCCAGCAGCGTAACCCCCGTATCAACTTATCCTGAAGCTTTCTTT. Protein product: CASSVTPVSTYPEAFF.

This clone was seen more than once but under ten times. This chain connects TRBV6-6 to TRBJ1-6; D call uncertain. Germline CDR1 is MNHNY and CDR2 is SVGAGI (reference sequence). The CDR3 extends over 12 amino acids. The V end lost 5 bases, the J end lost 8 bases, and 7 bases lay between the germline ends. CDR3 sequence reads: CASSLEDSPLHF. The CDR3 nucleotides are TGTGCCAGCAGTCTCGAGGATTCACCCCTCCACTTT.

This chain connects TRBV11-2 to TRBJ2-5; no reliable D call. Germline CDR1 SGHAT, CDR2 FQNNGV. The CDR3 has 13 amino acids. V was pared by 8 bases and J by 0 bases, with 10 bases between. CDR3 in amino acids: CASVDSNQETQYF. For the CDR3, the DNA is TGTGCCAGCGTAGACTCAAACCAAGAGACCCAGTACTTC.

This clone came up once. The genes are TRBV29-1 and TRBJ1-2; 9 bases align to TRBD1. The CDR3 has 14 amino acids. Per germline, CDR1 SQVTM and CDR2 ANQGSEA. With 4 bases clipped from V and 8 bases from J, the junction kept 11 bases outside the gene matches. The CDR3 reads CSVVYGTGSGGYTF. The CDR3 nucleotides are TGCAGCGTTGTTTACGGGACAGGGAGTGGGGGCTACACCTTC.

The chain uses TRBV5-1 and TRBJ1-1; TRBD1 aligns across 8 bases. This CDR3 has 21 residues. From germline, CDR1 is SGHRS and CDR2 YFSETQ. With V trimmed by 4 bases and J by 7 bases, 30 bases remained unmatched. DNA for the CDR3: TGCGCCAGCAGCCGGATGGTATTAAAGGACAGGGCCAGCTTAGGTGGGTATGAAGCTTTCTTT. Protein product: CASSRMVLKDRASLGGYEAFF.